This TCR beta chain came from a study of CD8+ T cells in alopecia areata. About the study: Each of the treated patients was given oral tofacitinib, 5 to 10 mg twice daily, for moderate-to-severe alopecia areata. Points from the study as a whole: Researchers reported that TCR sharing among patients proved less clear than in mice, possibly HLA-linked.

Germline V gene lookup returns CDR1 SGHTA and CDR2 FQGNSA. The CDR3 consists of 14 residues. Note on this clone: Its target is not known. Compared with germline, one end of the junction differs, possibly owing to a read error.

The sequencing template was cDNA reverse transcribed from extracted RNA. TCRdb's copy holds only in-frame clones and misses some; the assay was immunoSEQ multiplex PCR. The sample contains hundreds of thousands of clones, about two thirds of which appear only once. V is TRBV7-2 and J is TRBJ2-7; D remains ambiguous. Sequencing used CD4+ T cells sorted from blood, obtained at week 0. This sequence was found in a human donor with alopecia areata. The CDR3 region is CASSLVSDPYEQYF. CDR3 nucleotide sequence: TGTGCCAGCAGTTTAGTCTCGGATCCCTACGAGCAGTACTTC.